This section outlines one TCR beta chain sequence together with its context. No antigen is known for it. This entry is derived from a study of cytomegalovirus exposure and HLA in healthy donors. Study information: In an early release, HLA-typed donors contributed 80 million to 95 million unique TCR sequences. Regarding the study as a whole: Within the data, a cluster of highly shared sequence variants was likely a sequencing artifact. In an earlier analysis, most TCR beta V segments were productive about 87% or about 30% of the time. 87-base-pair reads could not separate some V segments, including TRBV6-2 and TRBV6-3.

CDR1 is SGDLS and CDR2 is YYNGEE in the germline V gene. This CDR3 contains 13 residues. Deletions cut 3 bases from V and 7 bases from J, with 11 bases between. A multiplex PCR was run with 60 Vbeta primers and 13 Jbeta primers. Repertoires were generated with immunoSEQ multiplex PCR, while TCRdb's copy carries only in-frame clones and drops some. There are 150,000 to 200,000 clones in the sample; roughly 79% occur only once, and roughly 4.5% lies in the top ten. This chain uses TRBV9 with TRBJ2-1, with D perhaps TRBD1 (5 bases). The sample was PBMCs. The TCR comes from a woman aged 18-35 years in good health and CMV-seropositive. CDR3 protein: CASSGMKGNEQFF. CDR3 DNA sequence: TGTGCCAGCAGCGGTATGAAGGGGAATGAGCAGTTCTTC. Full variable domain (rest looked up from reference TRBV9 and TRBJ2-1): DSGVTQTPKHLITATGQRVTLRCSPRSGDLSVYWYQQSLDQGLQFLIQYYNGEERAKGNILERFSAQQFPDLHSELNLSSLELGDSALYFCASSGMKGNEQFFGPGTRLTVL.